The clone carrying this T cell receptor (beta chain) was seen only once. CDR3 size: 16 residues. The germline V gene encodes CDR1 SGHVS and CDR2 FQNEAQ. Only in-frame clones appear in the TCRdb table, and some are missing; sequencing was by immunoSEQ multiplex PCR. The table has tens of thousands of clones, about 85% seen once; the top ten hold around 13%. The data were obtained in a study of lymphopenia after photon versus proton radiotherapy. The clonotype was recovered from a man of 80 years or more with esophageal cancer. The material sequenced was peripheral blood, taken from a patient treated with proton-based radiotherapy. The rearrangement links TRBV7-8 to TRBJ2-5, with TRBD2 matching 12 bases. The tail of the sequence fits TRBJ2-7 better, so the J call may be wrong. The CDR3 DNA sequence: TGTGCCAGCAGCCCCCGACTAGCGGGGGAATCCTACGAGCAGTACTTC. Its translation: CASSPRLAGESYEQYF.